The clone carrying this T cell receptor beta chain was recorded at least ten times. Germline loops: CDR1 SGHRS, CDR2 YFSETQ. V trimming: 3 bases; J trimming: 5 bases; junction bases outside the gene matches: 14. This CDR3 has 16 residues. This specimen belongs to a study of T-cell reconstitution after alpha-beta-depleted transplantation in children. Unique molecular identifiers tagged the TCRbeta library. From the PCR reads, TCRdb called clonotypes with MiXCR, one entry per CDR3 protein. The table includes about 200,000 distinct CDR3 sequences, 13% to 15% detected once. This clonotype was obtained from a human donor who donated a stem cell graft to a child with acute lymphoblastic leukemia. Sequencing was performed on PBMCs from the stem cell graft donor, taken from the stem cell graft. The chain carries TRBV5-1 and TRBJ2-7; 7 nucleotides line up with TRBD1. CDR3 coding DNA: TGCGCCAGCAGCTCTCCTAACACAGGGGAGCACGACGAGCAGTACTTC. It yields the protein CASSSPNTGEHDEQYF.